This is a list of T cell receptor beta chains from one sample in a study of technical replicates of blood from several donors. Assay used: immunoSEQ multiplex PCR; TCRdb lists only in-frame clones, some missing. The sample shows more than 90,000 clones, 90% to 97% of them seen only once. Sequenced: T cells isolated from PBMCs. These receptors were collected from a human donor in good health. The conserved cysteine and the conserved F or W are not part of the CDR3 here. Fields, in order: V gene, J gene, clone size, D gene, CDR3 protein. D genes are given only for firm matches. Clone size is not always given. Where it is, it says once, few, many or a class for expanded clones.

V: TRBV6-5
J: TRBJ1-1
size: .
D: .
CDR3: ATLSGNTEAF

V: TRBV7-9
J: TRBJ1-5
size: .
D: .
CDR3: ASSLGTGNSNQPQH

V: TRBV6-6
J: TRBJ1-3
size: .
D: .
CDR3: ASSYTDSGNTIY

V: TRBV15
J: TRBJ1-5
size: .
D: .
CDR3: ATSRGLRGNSNQPQH

V: TRBV6-5
J: TRBJ2-1
size: .
D: .
CDR3: ASRDPQGHEQF

V: TRBV28
J: TRBJ2-7
size: .
D: TRBD2
CDR3: ASRSAIRAHGLAGPDPREQY

V: TRBV30
J: TRBJ2-5
size: .
D: TRBD1
CDR3: ATDRGRETQY

V: TRBV27
J: TRBJ1-1
size: .
D: .
CDR3: ASSLSRGVNTEAF

V: TRBV6-1
J: TRBJ2-7
size: .
D: .
CDR3: ASNGPGIIGDEQY

V: TRBV7-2
J: TRBJ2-7
size: .
D: .
CDR3: ASSLAELSSYEQY

V: TRBV19
J: TRBJ2-7
size: .
D: .
CDR3: ASSKSRGYEQY

V: TRBV6-5
J: TRBJ2-7
size: once
D: .
CDR3: ASSYSGSREQY

V: TRBV19
J: TRBJ1-2
size: .
D: .
CDR3: ASNQYARGGGAIPYT

V: TRBV19
J: TRBJ1-5
size: .
D: TRBD1
CDR3: ASKHQGEVQPQH

V: TRBV5-1
J: TRBJ2-1
size: .
D: .
CDR3: ASSLEISSYNEQF

V: TRBV19
J: TRBJ1-1
size: .
D: .
CDR3: ASIVGRDYNTEAF

V: TRBV4-1
J: TRBJ2-7
size: .
D: TRBD2
CDR3: ASSPSGGNPYEEQY

V: TRBV18
J: TRBJ2-7
size: .
D: .
CDR3: ASSPGGGGYEQY

V: TRBV10-2
J: TRBJ2-7
size: once
D: .
CDR3: ASSGDWYEQY

V: TRBV30
J: TRBJ1-5
size: .
D: .
CDR3: AWSDMGALSQPQH

V: TRBV4-1
J: TRBJ2-1
size: once
D: .
CDR3: ASSRELGLNEQF

V: TRBV27
J: TRBJ2-1
size: .
D: .
CDR3: ASTKSIAAPNNEQF

V: TRBV6-1
J: TRBJ2-5
size: .
D: .
CDR3: ASRALLETQY

V: TRBV6-5
J: TRBJ2-1
size: .
D: .
CDR3: ASSHRTEFYNEQF

V: TRBV6-5
J: TRBJ1-1
size: once
D: .
CDR3: ASSPSGRTEAF

V: TRBV10-3
J: TRBJ2-1
size: once
D: TRBD2
CDR3: AIRRSGSQDNEQF